Listed here are 32 T cell receptor beta chains from one sample, sequenced in a study of technical replicates of blood from a handful of donors. The assay was immunoSEQ multiplex PCR, and TCRdb's table has in-frame clones only and misses some. The sample yields tens of thousands of clones, just under 95% seen once. The sequenced sample consisted of PBMCs. The receptors shown here come from a human donor in good health. Some clones in this sample may be carry-over from other donors' samples.

Only one count was recorded for this clone. This sequence joins TRBV10-3 and TRBJ1-1; 9 bases line up with TRBD1. Germline trimming cut 0 bases from V and 4 bases from J; bases unmatched to any gene: 6. Germline V CDR1 and CDR2: ENHRY, SYGVKD. This CDR3 region has 16 residues. The CDR3 DNA sequence: TGTGCCATCAGTGAGTCGGCGGGACAGGGAGGCACTGAAGCTTTCTTT. As protein: CAISESAGQGGTEAFF.

V usage is TRBV2 and J usage is TRBJ1-1; 9 bases align to TRBD1. Trimming removed 6 bases from V and 5 bases from J; junction bases left unmatched: 7. Germline lookup yields CDR1 SNHLY and CDR2 FYNNEI. This CDR3 spans 14 amino acids. The CDR3 DNA is TGTGCCAGCAGCGGGACAGGGCGAGGGACTGAAGCTTTCTTT. Its protein product is CASSGTGRGTEAFF.

CDR3 bases: TGTGCCAGCAGCTTGGTTCTAGCGGGAGTCCATTTTGCCAAAAACATTCAGTACTTC. Amino acids: CASSLVLAGVHFAKNIQYF. The chain links TRBV7-2 to TRBJ2-4; 10 bases are a match to TRBD2. Germline V gene lookup returns CDR1 SGHTA and CDR2 FQGNSA. The length of the CDR3 is 19 residues. The J segment lost 1 base and the V segment lost 3 bases, leaving 12 bases of the junction unmatched.

V usage is TRBV10-3 and J usage is TRBJ2-3; 7 bases fit TRBD1. After removal of 5 bases from V and 0 bases from J, the junction contained 11 bases not matched to a gene. CDR1 and CDR2 from the germline V gene are ENHRY and SYGVKD. The CDR3 consists of 17 residues. The CDR3 coding sequence is TGTGCCATCAGTTCCATAAGGGGGCGGACTAGCACAGATACGCAGTATTTT. This gives the protein CAISSIRGRTSTDTQYF.

The chain couples TRBV7-6 to TRBJ2-5, with 7 bases lining up with TRBD2. The trim removed 5 bases at V and 2 bases at J, leaving 8 bases unmatched. From germline, CDR1 is SGHVS and CDR2 FNYEAQ. The CDR3 has 15 residues. The CDR3 region has the DNA TGTGCCAGCAGCGCCGCCCCTAGCGGACAAGAGACCCAGTACTTC. Protein product: CASSAAPSGQETQYF.

This chain uses TRBV1 with TRBJ2-3; TRBD2, the table's D call, was not compared with the DNA. TRBV1 is a pseudogene locus. The CDR3 has 14 amino acids. CDR3 bases: TGCACCAGCAGCCGGGTCGGGATCCGAGATACGCAGTATTTT. Translated: CTSSRVGIRDTQYF.

Written as DNA, the CDR3 is TGTGCCAGCAGCTTAAGCCGGGGTCCCAATGAGCAGTTCTTC. Its protein product is CASSLSRGPNEQFF. The rearrangement uses TRBV7-2 and TRBJ2-1; the D gene is possibly TRBD2 (5 bases). Per germline, CDR1 SGHTA and CDR2 FQGNSA. The CDR3 has 14 residues. Trimming removed 2 bases from V and 6 bases from J, with 11 bases in between.

The V gene is TRBV10-3, the J gene TRBJ1-1; TRBD1 aligns across 9 bases. The trim removed 4 bases at V and 11 bases at J, leaving 8 bases unmatched. The germline V gene encodes CDR1 ENHRY and CDR2 SYGVKD. CDR3 length: 13 residues. CDR3 sequence reads: CAISAGQGSGAFF. CDR3 coding DNA: TGTGCCATCAGTGCGGGACAGGGTAGTGGGGCTTTCTTT.

The chain couples TRBV19 to TRBJ2-4; 7 bases align to TRBD2. This CDR3 has 16 residues. V lost 5 bases and J lost 2; bases outside the gene matches: 9. Germline CDR1 reads LNHDA; CDR2 reads SQIVND (reference sequence). The CDR3 coding sequence is TGTGCCAGTAGTGCCCGGGTCGGGGGGTCCAAAAACATTCAGTACTTC. Translated, it gives CASSARVGGSKNIQYF.

The V call is TRBV7-2, the J call TRBJ1-3; D is unresolved. CDR1 is SGHTA and CDR2 is FQGNSA in the germline V gene. Trimming stripped 0 bases from V and 4 bases from J, with 13 bases between. The CDR3 is 16 residues long. The CDR3 protein is CASSLAQRSRGNTIYF. Written as DNA, the CDR3 is TGTGCCAGCAGCTTAGCCCAGAGGTCGAGGGGAAACACCATATATTTT. The full variable domain, with the rest looked up from reference TRBV7-2 and TRBJ1-3, is GAGVSQSPSNKVTEKGKDVELRCDPISGHTALYWYRQSLGQGLEFLIYFQGNSAPDKSGLPSDRFSAERTGGSVSTLTIQRTQQEDSAVYLCASSLAQRSRGNTIYFGEGSWLTVV.

The chain links TRBV7-2 to TRBJ1-6; possibly TRBD1 for D (5 bases). Germline CDR1 reads SGHTA; CDR2 reads FQGNSA. Trimming took off 6 bases at V and 10 bases at J, with 10 bases between the two ends. This CDR3 is built from 12 residues. CDR3 in DNA: TGTGCCAGCAGTTCAGGGTCATCACCCCTCCACTTT. This sequence encodes CASSSGSSPLHF. The variable domain in full, with the rest retrieved from reference TRBV7-2 and TRBJ1-6, is GAGVSQSPSNKVTEKGKDVELRCDPISGHTALYWYRQSLGQGLEFLIYFQGNSAPDKSGLPSDRFSAERTGGSVSTLTIQRTQQEDSAVYLCASSSGSSPLHFGNGTRLTVT.

This clone is a singleton in its sample. This chain connects TRBV19 to TRBJ1-5; 7 bases line up with TRBD1. Germline V gene data show CDR1 as LNHDA and CDR2 as SQIVND (reference sequence). This CDR3 has 20 amino acids. V trimming: 4 bases; J trimming: 0 bases; junction bases outside the gene matches: 18. The CDR3 loop is CASSRTSRGASDYSNQPQHF. CDR3 in DNA: TGTGCCAGTAGTAGAACCTCCAGGGGGGCGTCCGACTATAGCAATCAGCCCCAGCATTTT.

The chain links TRBV4-2 to TRBJ2-3; 7 nucleotides match TRBD2. The V segment lost 6 bases and the J segment 2 bases; nucleotides outside the gene matches: 5. The CDR3 extends over 14 amino acids. Germline CDR1 and CDR2: LGHNA and YNFKEQ. The CDR3 DNA sequence: TGTGCCAGCAGGGCTAGCGGCGACACAGATACGCAGTATTTT. It encodes CASRASGDTDTQYF.

This chain connects TRBV6-5 to TRBJ2-4; D may be TRBD1 (5 bases). The CDR3 length is 12 residues. The V and J ends lost 0 bases and 11 bases respectively, with 8 bases between them. Germline V gene data show CDR1 as MNHEY and CDR2 as SVGAGI. The CDR3 loop is CASSYSIGVQYF. The CDR3 DNA reads as TGTGCCAGCAGTTACTCGATAGGGGTTCAGTACTTC.

V and J are TRBV2 and TRBJ2-2; 10 positions agree with TRBD1. The trim removed 6 bases at V and 2 bases at J, leaving 3 bases unmatched. Germline-derived CDR1 and CDR2 are SNHLY and FYNNEI. CDR3 size: 15 residues. The CDR3 DNA follows: TGTGCCAGCAGGACAGGGGGCTCCAACACCGGGGAGCTGTTTTTT. This translates into CASRTGGSNTGELFF.

The rearrangement joins TRBV18 to TRBJ2-5; D gene unclear. V lost 3 bases and J 2 bases, leaving 7 bases between the germline ends. The CDR3 runs to 13 residues. Germline values: CDR1 KGHSH, CDR2 LQKENI. The CDR3 sequence: CASSPHKQETQYF. CDR3 bases: TGTGCCAGCTCACCTCACAAACAAGAGACCCAGTACTTC. Complete variable domain (other parts from reference TRBV18 and TRBJ2-5): NAGVMQNPRHLVRRRGQEARLRCSPMKGHSHVYWYRQLPEEGLKFMVYLQKENIIDESGMPKERFSAEFPKEGPSILRIQQVVRGDSAAYFCASSPHKQETQYFGPGTRLLVL.

The chain links TRBV19 to TRBJ1-2; 7 positions agree with TRBD1. The CDR3 is made up of 19 amino acids. Looked up from germline, CDR1 is LNHDA and CDR2 is SQIVND (reference sequence). With V trimmed by 3 bases and J by 0 bases, 16 bases remained unmatched. The CDR3 is CASSIWDFQPDRTNYGYTF. The CDR3 DNA reads TGTGCCAGTAGTATTTGGGACTTCCAGCCGGACAGGACTAACTATGGCTACACCTTC.

This chain connects TRBV4-2 to TRBJ1-2; tentatively, D is TRBD1 (6 bases). CDR1 and CDR2 (germline): LGHNA, YNFKEQ. This CDR3 has 15 amino acids. V lost 0 bases to trimming and J lost 5 bases, with 13 bases between them. CDR3 amino acids: CASSQDPKGDYGYTF. CDR3 sequence (DNA): TGTGCCAGCAGCCAAGATCCCAAGGGGGATTATGGCTACACCTTC.

This rearrangement joins TRBV21-1 to TRBJ2-7; the table's D call, TRBD2, was not checked against the DNA. TRBV21-1 is labeled a pseudogene. The CDR3 is 17 residues long. The CDR3 sequence: CASSNSGLAGVLHEQYF. Here the CDR3 DNA reads TGTGCCAGCAGCAATTCGGGACTAGCGGGAGTTCTTCACGAGCAGTACTTC.

The gene calls are TRBV23-1 and TRBJ1-3; D unresolved. TRBV23-1 is flagged as an ORF with uncertain function. The CDR3 has 14 residues. V was shortened by 3 bases and J by 4 bases, with 10 bases between the two germline ends. This chain's CDR3 is CASSQVSLGNTIYF. The CDR3 DNA sequence: TGCGCCAGCAGTCAGGTCAGTCTCGGAAACACCATATATTTT.

V usage is TRBV2 and J usage is TRBJ2-6; 7 nucleotides align to TRBD2. The CDR3 sequence is 16 residues long. V was pared by 7 bases and J by 2 bases, with 8 bases of the junction left unmatched. Looked up from germline, CDR1 is SNHLY and CDR2 is FYNNEI. The CDR3 loop reads CASIPGLLTGANVLTF. The CDR3 DNA reads TGTGCCAGCATCCCGGGACTACTAACTGGGGCCAACGTCCTGACTTTC.

The gene calls are TRBV29-1 and TRBJ1-2, with D possibly TRBD1 on 5 matching bases. CDR1 and CDR2 from the germline V gene are SQVTM and ANQGSEA. V lost 4 bases and J 5 bases, leaving 8 bases between the germline ends. The CDR3 sequence is 11 residues long. For the CDR3, the DNA is TGCAGCGTTGTCCAGGGATATGGCTACACCTTC. It encodes CSVVQGYGYTF. The full variable domain, with the rest looked up from reference TRBV29-1 and TRBJ1-2, is SAVISQKPSRDICQRGTSLTIQCQVDSQVTMMFWYRQQPGQSLTLIATANQGSEATYESGFVIDKFPISRPNLTFSTLTVSNMSPEDSSIYLCSVVQGYGYTFGSGTRLTVV.

V usage is TRBV5-1 and J usage is TRBJ1-1, with 8 bases lining up with TRBD1. The CDR3 has 15 residues. The J segment lost 4 bases and the V segment lost 0 bases, leaving 5 bases of the junction unmatched. Germline V CDR1 and CDR2: SGHRS, YFSETQ. CDR3 coding DNA: TGCGCCAGCAGCTTGGATGGACAGGGATGCACTGAAGCTTTCTTT. It is translated as CASSLDGQGCTEAFF.

J is TRBJ2-1 and V is TRBV2; D not resolved. V was clipped by 9 bases and J by 7 bases, with 16 bases between them. The CDR3 extends over 13 amino acids. Germline V gene data show CDR1 as SNHLY and CDR2 as FYNNEI. The CDR3 sequence: CARSSSSWNEQFF. The DNA of the CDR3 is TGTGCCAGGTCTTCTAGTTCCTGGAATGAGCAGTTCTTC. Full variable domain (rest looked up from reference TRBV2 and TRBJ2-1): EPEVTQTPSHQVTQMGQEVILRCVPISNHLYFYWYRQILGQKVEFLVSFYNNEISEKSEIFDDQFSVERPDGSNFTLKIRSTKLEDSAMYFCARSSSSWNEQFFGPGTRLTVL.

This clone was recorded a few times. The V call is TRBV7-6, the J call TRBJ2-5, with TRBD2 matching 9 bases. There are 15 residues in the CDR3. Germline V gene lookup returns CDR1 SGHVS and CDR2 FNYEAQ. J lost 5 bases, V lost 5 bases, and 9 bases had no gene match. This chain's CDR3 is CASSRTGLAAETQYF. In DNA, the CDR3 is TGTGCCAGCAGCCGGACGGGACTAGCCGCGGAGACCCAGTACTTC.

The chain combines TRBV29-1 with TRBJ2-7, with D perhaps matching TRBD1 (7 bases). Germline V lookup: CDR1 SQVTM, CDR2 ANQGSEA. V lost 6 bases to trimming and J lost 7 bases, with 13 bases between them. This CDR3 contains 11 residues. Here the CDR3 reads CSVDRAGEQYF. CDR3 in DNA: TGCAGCGTCGACAGGGCGGGAGAGCAGTACTTC.

This chain uses TRBV6-5 with TRBJ2-6; TRBD1 might be the D (6 bases). Trimming removed 2 bases from V and 2 bases from J, with 7 bases in between. Germline assignment: CDR1 MNHEY and CDR2 SVGAGI. The CDR3 has 15 amino acids. Here the CDR3 DNA reads TGTGCCAGCAGTTACGCAGGGGCTGGGGCCAACGTCCTGACTTTC. Translation gives CASSYAGAGANVLTF.

The chain uses TRBV27 and TRBJ2-1, with a possible D match to TRBD1 (5 bases). The CDR3 extends over 14 amino acids. Trimming removed 7 bases from V and 3 bases from J, with 13 bases in between. Germline V CDR1 and CDR2: MNHEY, SMNVEV (reference sequence). The CDR3 spells CASTWTSYYNEQFF. Here the CDR3 DNA reads TGTGCCAGCACCTGGACATCTTACTACAATGAGCAGTTCTTC.

The J gene is TRBJ1-1, the V gene TRBV6-5, with 9 bases fitting TRBD1. The ends lost 0 bases at V and 10 bases at J; junction bases unmatched: 9. CDR1 is MNHEY, CDR2 SVGAGI, per germline. This CDR3 region has 15 residues. The CDR3 nucleotides read TGTGCCAGCAGTTACTCGATGGGACAGGGATCAGGAGCTTTCTTT. Translation gives CASSYSMGQGSGAFF.

The chain links TRBV2 to TRBJ2-7; 9 bases are shared with TRBD2. Per the germline V gene, CDR1 is SNHLY and CDR2 is FYNNEI. This CDR3 has 15 amino acids. V lost 3 bases, J lost 2 bases, and 5 bases stayed unmatched. CDR3 sequence (DNA): TGTGCCAGCAGTGACCGACTAGCGGATACCTACGAGCAGTACTTC. It translates to CASSDRLADTYEQYF.

The chain employs TRBV5-4 and TRBJ1-6; D is uncertain. This CDR3 spans 15 amino acids. Germline V gene data show CDR1 as SGHNT and CDR2 as YYREEE (reference sequence). Trimming left V 4 bases short and J 6 bases short, with 14 bases between. CDR3 sequence (DNA): TGTGCCAGCAGCCCCGCAGAAGGGAGTAATTCACCCCTCCACTTT. It yields the protein CASSPAEGSNSPLHF.

The chain combines TRBV9 with TRBJ2-5; the match to TRBD2 covers 9 bases. Germline CDR1 reads SGDLS; CDR2 reads YYNGEE. Unmatched junction bases numbered 8, after V lost 0 bases and J lost 5 bases. This CDR3 region has 16 residues. CDR3 bases: TGTGCCAGCAGCGTAGTGAATAGCGGGGGTTCCGAGACCCAGTACTTC. Translating gives CASSVVNSGGSETQYF.